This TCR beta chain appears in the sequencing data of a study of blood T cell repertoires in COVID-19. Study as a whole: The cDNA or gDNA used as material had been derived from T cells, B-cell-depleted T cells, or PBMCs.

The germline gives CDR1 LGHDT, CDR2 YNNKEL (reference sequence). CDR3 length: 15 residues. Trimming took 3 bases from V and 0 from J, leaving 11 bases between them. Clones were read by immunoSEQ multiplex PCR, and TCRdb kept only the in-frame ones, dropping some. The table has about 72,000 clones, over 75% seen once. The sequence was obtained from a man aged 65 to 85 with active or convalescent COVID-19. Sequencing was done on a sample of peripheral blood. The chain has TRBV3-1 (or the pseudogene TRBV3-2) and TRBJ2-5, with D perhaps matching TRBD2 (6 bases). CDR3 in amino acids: CASSQGDLYQETQYF. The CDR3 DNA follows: TGTGCCAGCAGCCAGGGGGACTTGTACCAAGAGACCCAGTACTTC.